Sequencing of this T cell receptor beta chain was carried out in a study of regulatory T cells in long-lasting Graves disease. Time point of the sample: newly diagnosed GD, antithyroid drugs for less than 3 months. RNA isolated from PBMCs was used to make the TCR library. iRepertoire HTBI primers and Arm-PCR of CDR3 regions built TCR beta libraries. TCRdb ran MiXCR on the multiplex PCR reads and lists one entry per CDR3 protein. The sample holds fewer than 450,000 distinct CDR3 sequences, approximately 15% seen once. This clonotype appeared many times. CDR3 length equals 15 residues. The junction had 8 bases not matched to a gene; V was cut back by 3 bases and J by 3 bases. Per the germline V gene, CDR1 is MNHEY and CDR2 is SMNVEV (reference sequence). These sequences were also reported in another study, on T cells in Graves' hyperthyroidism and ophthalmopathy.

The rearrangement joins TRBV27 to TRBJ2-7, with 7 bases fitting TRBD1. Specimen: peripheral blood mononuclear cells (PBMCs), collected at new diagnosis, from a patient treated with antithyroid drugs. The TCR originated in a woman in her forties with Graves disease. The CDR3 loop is CASSLVRGPLYEQYF. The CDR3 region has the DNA TGTGCCAGCAGTTTGGTTAGGGGGCCCCTCTACGAGCAGTACTTC.